Described below is a single T cell receptor (beta chain) sequence and its context. Its specificity is unknown. The record originates from a study of cytotoxic CD8 clonotypes in ibrutinib-treated CLL. Study background: Timing of response sample collection was a median roughly twelve months after treatment start, with a range of 6 to 36.

Produced via immunoSEQ multiplex PCR; TCRdb's table is partial and in-frame only. Counted here are about 120,000 clones, 45% to 65% occurring once; the ten biggest clones make up approximately 35%. The study, taken as a whole, reports: Clonality increased at ibrutinib response, then returned toward baseline at progression. Exceeding age-matched healthy donors, baseline clonality also tracked the counts of circulating CD8+ T cells.

This clonotype was sampled from a human donor with chronic lymphocytic leukemia. Sequenced material: PBMCs, taken after 24 months of ibrutinib treatment.

CDR3 residues: CASSLRGSYNSPLHF. In DNA form, the CDR3 reads TGTGCCAGCAGCTTGAGAGGCTCCTATAATTCACCCCTCCACTTT. This sequence joins TRBV7-6 and TRBJ1-6; D is unclear. This CDR3 has 15 residues. The germline V and J ends were trimmed by 3 bases and 0 bases, with 6 bases remaining between them. Germline V lookup: CDR1 SGHVS, CDR2 FNYEAQ.